One sample yielded the 31 T cell receptor beta chains listed below, sequenced in a study of radiotherapy plus CTLA-4 blockade in lung cancer. Libraries were prepared by immunoSEQ multiplex PCR; TCRdb keeps only in-frame clonotypes and omits some of them. The data hold under 3,000 clones, with around three quarters observed a single time. The source was tumor tissue, collected from a patient treated with radiotherapy plus ipilimumab. The receptors were sampled from a human donor with non-small cell lung cancer that progressed on radiotherapy plus ipilimumab.

The CDR3, as DNA: TGTGCCAGCAGTGAAAGGACAGGGCATCAGCCCCAGCATTTT. It specifies CASSERTGHQPQHF. The chain joins TRBV6-1 to TRBJ1-5, with 8 positions matching TRBD1. CDR1 and CDR2 (germline): MNHNS, SASEGT. This CDR3 is 14 amino acids long. J gave up 5 bases and V 2 bases, and 2 bases lay outside the gene matches.

The chain has TRBV4-1 and TRBJ1-6; D call uncertain. CDR1 MGHRA and CDR2 YSYEKL come from the germline V gene. V was clipped by 1 base and J by 0 bases, with 10 bases between them. The CDR3 is 17 residues long. The CDR3 DNA reads TGCGCCAGCAGCCAAGTATGGGAGAGCTCCTATAATTCACCCCTCCACTTT. This gives the protein CASSQVWESSYNSPLHF.

This rearrangement joins TRBV28 to TRBJ1-1, with D maybe TRBD1 (5 bases). Between the trimmed V and J ends, which lost 4 bases and 1 base, there was a span of 13 bases. This CDR3 comprises 15 residues. Germline CDR1 and CDR2: MDHEN and SYDVKM. DNA for the CDR3: TGTGCCAGCAGTTATTGGGGGAGGGGGAACACTGAAGCTTTCTTT. Protein: CASSYWGRGNTEAFF. Using reference TRBV28 and TRBJ1-1 for the parts outside the CDR3, the full variable domain is DVKVTQSSRYLVKRTGEKVFLECVQDMDHENMFWYRQDPGLGLRLIYFSYDVKMKEKGDIPEGYSVSREKKERFSLILESASTNQTSMYLCASSYWGRGNTEAFFGQGTRLTVV.

This clone was seen only a few times. This chain joins TRBV7-9 and TRBJ1-4; unclear D gene. Germline CDR1 is SEHNR and CDR2 is FQNEAQ (reference sequence). The CDR3 has 16 residues. Trimming took off 1 base at V and 8 bases at J, with 17 bases between the two ends. This CDR3 reads CASSLGVLNRGEKLFF. DNA of the CDR3: TGTGCCAGCAGCTTAGGAGTGCTTAACAGAGGGGAAAAACTGTTTTTT. Variable domain in full (rest from reference TRBV7-9 and TRBJ1-4): DTGVSQNPRHKITKRGQNVTFRCDPISEHNRLYWYRQTLGQGPEFLTYFQNEAQLEKSRLLSDRFSAERPKGSFSTLEIQRTEQGDSAMYLCASSLGVLNRGEKLFFGSGTQLSVL.

Written as DNA, the CDR3 is TGTGCCACCAGCAGAGATGCGGGCGATACGCAGTATTTT. This codes for CATSRDAGDTQYF. The chain uses TRBV15 and TRBJ2-3; possibly TRBD2 for D (5 bases). This CDR3 is built from 13 residues. Trimming took 0 bases from V and 6 from J, leaving 7 bases between them. Germline V gene sequence: CDR1 LNHNV, CDR2 YYDKDF (reference sequence). Variable domain in full (rest from reference TRBV15 and TRBJ2-3): DAMVIQNPRYQVTQFGKPVTLSCSQTLNHNVMYWYQQKSSQAPKLLFHYYDKDFNNEADTPDNFQSRRPNTSFCFLDIRSPGLGDTAMYLCATSRDAGDTQYFGPGTRLTVL.

This clone has only a few counts. V usage is TRBV6-5 and J usage is TRBJ2-1; D assignment may be TRBD1 or TRBD2 (6 bases each). Germline CDR1 and CDR2: MNHEY and SVGAGI. V lost 5 bases and J lost 7, with 18 bases in between. This CDR3 is built from 15 residues. The CDR3, as DNA: TGTGCCAGCAGTCCGCGTTTCGGGGGCATGAATGAGCAGTTCTTC. It is translated as CASSPRFGGMNEQFF.

By its share, this clone is large. The chain joins TRBV5-1 to TRBJ1-4; possible D gene TRBD1, 5 bases. The length of the CDR3 is 15 residues. Looked up from germline, CDR1 is SGHRS and CDR2 is YFSETQ. The V and J ends lost 4 bases and 5 bases respectively, with 15 bases between them. The CDR3 spells CASSHRTDPNEKLFF. CDR3 sequence (DNA): TGCGCCAGCAGCCACAGGACGGACCCCAATGAAAAACTGTTTTTT.

The chain combines TRBV5-1 with TRBJ2-3; D is ambiguous. CDR3 length: 13 residues. The V end lost 2 bases, the J end lost 6 bases, and 10 bases lay between the germline ends. Germline lookup yields CDR1 SGHRS and CDR2 YFSETQ. CDR3 DNA: TGCGCCAGCAGCTTTTGGGGTCGGGATACGCAGTATTTT. Translation gives CASSFWGRDTQYF. The full variable domain, in which reference TRBV5-1 and TRBJ2-3 provide the parts outside the CDR3, is KAGVTQTPRYLIKTRGQQVTLSCSPISGHRSVSWYQQTPGQGLQFLFEYFSETQRNKGNFPGRFSGRQFSNSRSEMNVSTLELGDSALYLCASSFWGRDTQYFGPGTRLTVL.

About this clone: One junction end does not reproduce the germline sequence, and a read error may be involved. Other DNA sequences from this sample encode an identical CDR3 as well. The rearrangement joins TRBV5-6 to TRBJ2-7; 8 bases match TRBD1. The CDR3 loop spans 13 amino acids. Germline-derived CDR1 and CDR2 are SGHDT and YYEEEE. CDR3 sequence reads: CASSADRAYEQYF. The CDR3 bases are TGTGCCAGCAGCGCGGACAGGGCTTACGAGCAGTACTTT.

The V and J genes are TRBV6-5 and TRBJ1-6; 11 bases agree with TRBD1. J gave up 13 bases and V 2 bases, and 4 bases lay outside the gene matches. The germline CDR1 and CDR2 sequences are MNHEY and SVGAGI. The CDR3 contains 14 residues. The CDR3 bases are TGTGCCAGCAGTTACGGGACAGGGGGTGTCCCCCTCCACTTT. Translated: CASSYGTGGVPLHF.

The chain is built from TRBV2 and TRBJ2-2; no firm D call. The CDR3 sequence is 16 residues long. From germline, CDR1 is SNHLY and CDR2 FYNNEI. Trimming removed 6 bases from V and 0 bases from J, with 14 bases in between. The CDR3 loop reads CASRTLANTNTGELFF. CDR3 in DNA: TGTGCCAGCAGGACACTGGCAAATACGAACACCGGGGAGCTGTTTTTT.

This clone has only a few counts. This rearrangement joins TRBV5-8 to TRBJ2-3; tentatively, D is TRBD2 (6 bases). The germline CDR1 and CDR2 sequences are SGHTS and YDEGEE. The length of the CDR3 is 14 residues. Trimming took off 0 bases at V and 5 bases at J, with 10 bases between the two ends. This CDR3 reads CASSLAGGGDTQYF. As DNA, the CDR3 is TGTGCCAGCAGCTTGGCCGGGGGAGGAGATACGCAGTATTTT.

The chain employs TRBV19 and TRBJ1-6; 10 bases align to TRBD1. The CDR3 covers 13 residues. The germline V gene has CDR1 LNHDA and CDR2 SQIVND (reference sequence). V was pared by 8 bases and J by 7 bases, with 2 bases of the junction left unmatched. CDR3 region: CASSGQGNSPLHF. Written as DNA, the CDR3 is TGTGCCAGTTCGGGACAGGGGAATTCACCCCTCCACTTT.

This chain connects TRBV28 to TRBJ2-3; D uncertain. There are 15 residues in the CDR3. The germline CDR1 and CDR2 sequences are MDHEN and SYDVKM. V shed 5 bases and J shed 4 bases, with 16 bases lying between them. CDR3 DNA: TGTGCCAGCAGTCTCGACTTGTCGAGAGCAGATACGCAGTATTTT. This sequence encodes CASSLDLSRADTQYF.

The rearrangement links TRBV28 to TRBJ2-1; D remains unclear. This CDR3 comprises 16 residues. The ends were cut back, 2 bases at V and 0 bases at J, with 11 bases in the middle. Germline V gives CDR1 MDHEN, CDR2 SYDVKM. The CDR3 DNA reads as TGTGCCAGCAGTTTAGAGAATAGACGCTCCTACAATGAGCAGTTCTTC. This sequence encodes CASSLENRRSYNEQFF. The full variable domain, rest sourced from reference TRBV28 and TRBJ2-1, is DVKVTQSSRYLVKRTGEKVFLECVQDMDHENMFWYRQDPGLGLRLIYFSYDVKMKEKGDIPEGYSVSREKKERFSLILESASTNQTSMYLCASSLENRRSYNEQFFGPGTRLTVL.

The V gene is TRBV6-1, the J gene TRBJ1-4; a weak D match, TRBD1 (6 bases). The CDR3 spans 15 residues. CDR1 is MNHNS, CDR2 SASEGT, per germline. Between the trimmed V and J ends, which lost 3 bases and 8 bases, there was a span of 16 bases. The CDR3 protein is CASSEPGTFVEKLFF. The CDR3, as DNA: TGTGCCAGCAGTGAGCCCGGGACATTCGTCGAAAAACTGTTTTTT.

The rearrangement uses TRBV6-1 and TRBJ2-3, with D possibly being TRBD1 (5 bases). CDR1 and CDR2 (germline): MNHNS, SASEGT. The CDR3 is 14 amino acids. The V gene lost 4 bases and the J gene lost 4 bases, with 12 bases spanning the gap. In DNA, the CDR3 is TGTGCCAGCAGTGTGGCAGGGTCACCAGATACGCAGTATTTT. It yields the protein CASSVAGSPDTQYF.

This chain joins TRBV7-9 and TRBJ1-4, with 7 bases that match TRBD1. CDR3 length: 15 amino acids. Germline V lookup: CDR1 SEHNR, CDR2 FQNEAQ (reference sequence). V lost 5 bases and J lost 5; bases outside the gene matches: 8. The CDR3 region has the DNA TGTGCCAGCAGCGTCGAGACAGGGAAGAATGAAAAACTGTTTTTT. Encoded protein: CASSVETGKNEKLFF.

This sequence joins TRBV4-1 and TRBJ2-5; TRBD2 is a possible D gene (6 bases). The CDR3 loop spans 16 amino acids. The V and J ends lost 1 base and 5 bases respectively, with 17 bases between them. Germline-derived CDR1 and CDR2 are MGHRA and YSYEKL. The CDR3 region is CASSQGPRGSGETQYF. In DNA form, the CDR3 reads TGCGCCAGCAGCCAAGGCCCCCGGGGGTCTGGGGAGACCCAGTACTTC.

Points on this clone: One junction end does not reproduce the germline sequence, and a read error may be involved. Additional DNA sequences in this sample encode the identical CDR3. The rearrangement joins TRBV18 to TRBJ1-2; D perhaps matches TRBD1 (5 bases). Germline CDR1 KGHSH, CDR2 LQKENI. There are 18 residues in the CDR3. CDR3: CASSPPAGHSPTTYGYTF. Here the CDR3 DNA reads TGTGCCAGCTCACCACCGGCAGGGCATTCCCCCACGACCTATGGCTACACCTTT. The whole variable domain, filled in from reference TRBV18 and TRBJ1-2, reads NAGVMQNPRHLVRRRGQEARLRCSPMKGHSHVYWYRQLPEEGLKFMVYLQKENIIDESGMPKERFSAEFPKEGPSILRIQQVVRGDSAAYFCASSPPAGHSPTTYGYTFGSGTRLTVV.

This chain connects TRBV30 to TRBJ1-3; no clear D. The germline V gene encodes CDR1 GTSNPN and CDR2 SVGIG (reference sequence). V was trimmed by 4 bases and J by 0 bases, leaving 19 bases between them. This CDR3 has 17 amino acids. CDR3 nucleotides: TGTGCCTGGAAACGGACGGATACTAACCCCTCTGGAAACACCATATATTTT. Translating gives CAWKRTDTNPSGNTIYF.

Only one count was recorded for this clone. The chain has TRBV10-3 and TRBJ2-5, with D perhaps being TRBD1 or TRBD2 (7 bases each). This CDR3 comprises 15 residues. The V gene lost 5 bases and the J gene lost 5 bases, with 18 bases spanning the gap. The germline V gene encodes CDR1 ENHRY and CDR2 SYGVKD. CDR3 amino acids: CAISNGEGALETQYF. CDR3 bases: TGTGCCATCAGTAATGGGGAGGGGGCATTGGAGACCCAGTACTTC.

The gene calls are TRBV19 and TRBJ2-5, with no clear D. Looked up from germline, CDR1 is LNHDA and CDR2 is SQIVND (reference sequence). The V gene lost 0 bases and the J gene lost 5 bases, with 7 bases spanning the gap. This CDR3 spans 13 amino acids. The CDR3 coding sequence is TGTGCCAGTAGTATAGACAGCACGGAGACCCAGTACTTC. Translating it yields CASSIDSTETQYF.

The rearrangement uses TRBV5-6 and TRBJ1-6; 9 positions agree with TRBD1. CDR1 and CDR2 from the germline V gene are SGHDT and YYEEEE. The CDR3 loop spans 13 amino acids. V lost 3 bases to trimming and J lost 11 bases; unmatched junction nucleotides: 3. CDR3 bases: TGTGCCAGCAGCTGGGGACAGGGCCCACCCCTCCACTTT. Translating gives CASSWGQGPPLHF.

Points on this clone: A junction boundary mismatches the germline segment, possibly from a read error. The same CDR3 can be traced to other DNA sequences in this sample. The rearrangement uses TRBV7-7 and TRBJ2-2, with D possibly TRBD2 on 5 matching bases. Germline values: CDR1 SSHAT, CDR2 FNYEAQ (reference sequence). The CDR3 has 16 amino acids. In nucleotides, the CDR3 is TGTGCTAGCAGCTTAGCGTCCAGCGGGAACACCGGGGAGCTGTTTTTT. As protein: CASSLASSGNTGELFF.

CDR3 sequence: CASSTGGDQPQHF. The CDR3, as DNA: TGTGCCAGCAGCACAGGGGGCGATCAGCCCCAGCATTTT. J is TRBJ1-5 and V is TRBV6-5; 9 positions agree with TRBD1. Germline assignment: CDR1 MNHEY and CDR2 SVGAGI. Losses at the gene ends were 6 bases for V and 5 bases for J; bases not matched to a gene: 2. The CDR3 totals 13 residues.

This clone was found once. The chain links TRBV5-1 to TRBJ2-1; 10 positions match TRBD1. CDR1 SGHRS and CDR2 YFSETQ come from the germline V gene. Trimming at V came to 4 bases and at J to 9 bases, leaving 7 bases not matched to a gene. This CDR3 has 14 amino acids. The CDR3 here is CASSGETGGGEQFF. CDR3 DNA: TGCGCCAGCAGCGGTGAGACAGGGGGCGGTGAGCAGTTCTTC.

The V call is TRBV6-5, the J call TRBJ1-1, with a weak D call TRBD1 (6 bases). V lost 0 bases and J 4 bases, leaving 12 bases between the germline ends. The CDR3 is 15 residues long. Per germline, CDR1 MNHEY and CDR2 SVGAGI. Here the CDR3 DNA reads TGTGCCAGCAGTTACTCCGGGGGGCTGGGCACTGAAGCTTTCTTT. It is translated as CASSYSGGLGTEAFF.

V usage is TRBV11-2 and J usage is TRBJ1-5; 7 bases are a match to TRBD1. Germline values: CDR1 SGHAT, CDR2 FQNNGV. Germline trimming cut 6 bases from V and 5 bases from J; bases unmatched to any gene: 4. This CDR3 is 13 amino acids long. In DNA form, the CDR3 reads TGTGCCAGCAGAGACAGGGTAGATCAGCCCCAGCATTTT. Protein: CASRDRVDQPQHF.

This clone was seen a few times. CDR3 nucleotides: TGCGCCAGCAGCTTGGCACAGGGACGGGCTGAAGCTTTCTTT. As protein: CASSLAQGRAEAFF. This chain connects TRBV5-1 to TRBJ1-1; D may be TRBD1 (6 bases). The V and J ends lost 0 bases and 6 bases respectively, with 12 bases between them. The CDR3 loop spans 14 amino acids. Germline V gene sequence: CDR1 SGHRS, CDR2 YFSETQ. Supplemented by reference TRBV5-1 and TRBJ1-1, the full variable domain reads KAGVTQTPRYLIKTRGQQVTLSCSPISGHRSVSWYQQTPGQGLQFLFEYFSETQRNKGNFPGRFSGRQFSNSRSEMNVSTLELGDSALYLCASSLAQGRAEAFFGQGTRLTVV.

CDR3 residues: CASSLDTSNTGELFF. As DNA, the CDR3 is TGCGCCAGCAGCTTGGACACCTCGAACACCGGGGAGCTGTTTTTT. The gene calls are TRBV5-1 and TRBJ2-2; no clear D. Germline V gene data show CDR1 as SGHRS and CDR2 as YFSETQ. V shed 0 bases and J shed 0 bases, with 6 bases lying between them. CDR3 length: 15 residues.